The 3 T cell receptor beta chains below all came from one sample that was sequenced in a study of technical replicates of blood from a handful of donors. Sequencing was performed with immunoSEQ multiplex PCR; in TCRdb, only in-frame clones are kept and a portion is missing. This sample yields under 95,000 clones, of which roughly 94% are seen a single time; around 0.25% belongs to the top ten. The sequencing input was T cells isolated from PBMCs. The receptors were sampled from a human donor in good health.

The rearrangement links TRBV9 to TRBJ2-3, with TRBD2 matching 8 bases. In germline, CDR1 is SGDLS, CDR2 YYNGEE. V trimming: 4 bases; J trimming: 0 bases; junction bases outside the gene matches: 7. CDR3 length: 16 amino acids. The CDR3 loop reads CASSLSGGTSTDTQYF. CDR3 DNA: TGTGCCAGCAGCTTGAGCGGGGGCACTAGCACAGATACGCAGTATTTT.

J is TRBJ1-1 and V is TRBV6-1, with 7 bases that match TRBD1. Germline CDR1 MNHNS, CDR2 SASEGT. V was clipped by 3 bases and J by 4 bases; unmatched bases: 5. The CDR3 runs to 14 residues. CDR3 sequence (DNA): TGTGCCAGCAGTGAGCGACAGGGTCCCACTGAAGCTTTCTTT. Its translation: CASSERQGPTEAFF.

This rearrangement joins TRBV12-5 to TRBJ2-7; 9 nucleotides match TRBD1. This CDR3 has 13 amino acids. V lost 7 bases and J lost 3; bases outside the gene matches: 4. Germline CDR1 reads LGHNT; CDR2 reads FRNRAP. The CDR3 nucleotides read TGTGCTAGTGCCCGGGGACAGGGCTACGAGCAGTACTTC. It yields the protein CASARGQGYEQYF.